This T cell receptor (beta chain) came from a study of shared clonotypes between healthy human individuals. Across the whole study: The study drew on two women and a few men aged 18 to 49 as donors.

This CDR3 is 11 amino acids long. Trimming stripped 2 bases from V and 11 bases from J, with 9 bases between. Germline CDR1 and CDR2: SNHLY and FYNNEI. The assay ran at deep level. Clones were sequenced by immunoSEQ multiplex PCR, and TCRdb holds only the in-frame ones, with some missing. The sample comprises millions of clones, roughly 92% of which are singletons, and about 0.13% rests with the top ten. Study findings and constraints: The generation probabilities recorded for non-shared clonotypes fell below those of clonotypes shared by all four donors.

Splitting the CD4+ cells yielded a CD45RA+ naive subset and a CD45RA-negative memory subset. As concerns this clone: Antigen specificity is unknown.

The genes are TRBV2 and TRBJ1-1, with unresolved D. The receptor comes from a man aged 18 to 30 in good health. The sequencing sample was made of naive CD4+ T cells sorted from blood. Subset described: CD45RA+ positively selected. As DNA, the CDR3 is TGTGCCAGCAGTGAACTAAGTAACGCTTTCTTT. The encoded protein is CASSELSNAFF.